The next 10 T cell receptor beta chains were all read from a single sample in a study of blood T cell repertoires in COVID-19. The method was immunoSEQ multiplex PCR; TCRdb's version includes in-frame clones alone and lacks a portion of them. The repertoire has around 280,000 clones, almost 90% of them found once; the top ten carry approximately 1.5%. Sequencing was carried out using PBMCs or T cells enriched from blood (not recorded which). The receptors come from a woman aged 18-29 years with acute COVID-19.

This chain uses TRBV19 with TRBJ1-2, with 9 nucleotides matching TRBD1. V lost 5 bases and J lost 8; bases outside the gene matches: 9. Per germline, CDR1 LNHDA and CDR2 SQIVND (reference sequence). This CDR3 has 14 amino acids. The CDR3 spells CASSGDRELRGYTF. CDR3 sequence (DNA): TGTGCCAGTAGTGGGGACAGGGAACTTCGGGGCTACACCTTC.

The chain employs TRBV7-9 and TRBJ2-3; 11 bases are a match to TRBD1. The CDR3 has 15 amino acids. Germline V lookup: CDR1 SEHNR, CDR2 FQNEAQ (reference sequence). The V segment lost 4 bases and the J segment 4 bases; nucleotides outside the gene matches: 4. The CDR3 protein is CASSWGQGGSDTQYF. CDR3 nucleotides: TGTGCCAGCAGCTGGGGACAGGGGGGTTCAGATACGCAGTATTTT.

This chain joins TRBV7-3 and TRBJ2-7; 7 bases line up with TRBD2. Germline loops: CDR1 SGHTA, CDR2 FQGTGA. The CDR3 is made up of 15 amino acids. With 1 base clipped from V and 4 bases from J, the junction kept 7 bases outside the gene matches. This CDR3 reads CASSLRGGESYEQYF. CDR3 bases: TGTGCCAGCAGCTTAAGGGGGGGTGAGTCGTACGAGCAGTACTTC.

This chain joins TRBV11-2 and TRBJ2-1; weak D call: TRBD2 (5 bases). This CDR3 spans 15 amino acids. Per the germline V gene, CDR1 is SGHAT and CDR2 is FQNNGV. The V end lost 4 bases, the J end lost 5 bases, and 15 bases lay between the germline ends. CDR3 sequence: CASSSVPPGNNEQFF. Written as DNA, the CDR3 is TGTGCCAGCAGCTCTGTCCCCCCGGGAAACAATGAGCAGTTCTTC.

The chain carries TRBV15 and TRBJ1-6, with no clear D. The CDR3 length is 14 residues. V lost 0 bases, J lost 7 bases, and 7 bases lay in between. CDR1 and CDR2 from the germline V gene are LNHNV and YYDKDF (reference sequence). The CDR3 region is CATSRDDQNSPLHF. As DNA, the CDR3 is TGTGCCACCAGCAGAGATGATCAGAATTCACCCCTCCACTTT.

CDR3 residues: CASSLRASGRNEQYF. As DNA, the CDR3 is TGTGCCTCGAGCCTCCGGGCTAGCGGGAGGAACGAGCAGTACTTC. The chain recombines TRBV19 with TRBJ2-7; 11 bases are a match to TRBD2. The CDR3 totals 15 residues. Losses at the gene ends were 11 bases for V and 5 bases for J; bases not matched to a gene: 14. Germline V lookup: CDR1 LNHDA, CDR2 SQIVND (reference sequence).

The CDR3 loop reads CASSSRWGDGYGYTF. For the CDR3, the DNA is TGTGCCAGCAGCTCTAGATGGGGGGACGGCTATGGCTACACCTTC. This chain uses TRBV7-2 with TRBJ1-2; weak D call: TRBD1 (5 bases). The ends were cut back, 4 bases at V and 4 bases at J, with 16 bases in the middle. The CDR3 is 15 residues long. The V gene's germline CDR1 is SGHTA and CDR2 FQGNSA.

The genes are TRBV6-5 and TRBJ2-1; D might be TRBD1 (5 bases). The CDR3 sequence is 13 residues long. The V end was cut by 7 bases, the J end by 1 base, with 8 bases between. Germline assignment: CDR1 MNHEY and CDR2 SVGAGI. CDR3 in DNA: TGTGCCAGCAAAGGGGTTTCCTACAATGAGCAGTTCTTC. Its protein product is CASKGVSYNEQFF.

The V call is TRBV7-9, the J call TRBJ2-3, with D perhaps matching TRBD2 (6 bases). The CDR3 runs 16 residues. Per germline, CDR1 SEHNR and CDR2 FQNEAQ (reference sequence). The V and J ends lost 4 bases and 1 base respectively, with 15 bases between them. CDR3 sequence (DNA): TGTGCCAGCAGCTCCCGGGTGCGGGACCGCACAGATACGCAGTATTTT. It is translated as CASSSRVRDRTDTQYF. Full variable domain (rest looked up from reference TRBV7-9 and TRBJ2-3): DTGVSQNPRHKITKRGQNVTFRCDPISEHNRLYWYRQTLGQGPEFLTYFQNEAQLEKSRLLSDRFSAERPKGSFSTLEIQRTEQGDSAMYLCASSSRVRDRTDTQYFGPGTRLTVL.

This chain links TRBV4-1 with TRBJ1-3; D is uncertain. Germline V gives CDR1 MGHRA, CDR2 YSYEKL. V shed 0 bases and J shed 0 bases, with 9 bases lying between them. The CDR3 has 16 residues. The CDR3 coding sequence is TGCGCCAGCAGCCAAGAGAGTGCCCTCTCTGGAAACACCATATATTTT. Protein: CASSQESALSGNTIYF.